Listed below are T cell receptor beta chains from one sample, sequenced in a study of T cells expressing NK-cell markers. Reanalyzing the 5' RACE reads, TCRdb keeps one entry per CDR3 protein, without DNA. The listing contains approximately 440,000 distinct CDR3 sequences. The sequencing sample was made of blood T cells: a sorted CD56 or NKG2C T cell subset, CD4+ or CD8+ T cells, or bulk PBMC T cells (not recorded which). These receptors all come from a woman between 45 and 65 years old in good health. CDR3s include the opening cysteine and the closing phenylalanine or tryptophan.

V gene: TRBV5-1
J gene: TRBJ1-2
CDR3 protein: CASSLGSASYGYTF

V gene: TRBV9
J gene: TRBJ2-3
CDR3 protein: CASNRAGVLGDTQYF

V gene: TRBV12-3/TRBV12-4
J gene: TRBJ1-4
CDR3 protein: CASTYTGRREKLFF

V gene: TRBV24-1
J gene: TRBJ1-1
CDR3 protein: CATSDLQLSPDKNTEAFF

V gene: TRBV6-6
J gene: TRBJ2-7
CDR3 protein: CASSYSGTGFYEQYF

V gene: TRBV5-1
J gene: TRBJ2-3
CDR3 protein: CASSPGRVGGRATDTQYF

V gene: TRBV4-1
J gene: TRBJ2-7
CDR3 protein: CASSQDLDSDYEQYF

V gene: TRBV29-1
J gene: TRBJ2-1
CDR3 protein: CSVEVFLLAGDRYNEQFF

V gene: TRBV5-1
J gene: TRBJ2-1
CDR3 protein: CASSLATSLAGAYNEQFF

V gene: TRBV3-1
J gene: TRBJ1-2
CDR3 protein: CASSLGSRDRTSYGYTF

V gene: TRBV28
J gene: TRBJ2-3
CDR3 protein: CASSPPFIDTQYF